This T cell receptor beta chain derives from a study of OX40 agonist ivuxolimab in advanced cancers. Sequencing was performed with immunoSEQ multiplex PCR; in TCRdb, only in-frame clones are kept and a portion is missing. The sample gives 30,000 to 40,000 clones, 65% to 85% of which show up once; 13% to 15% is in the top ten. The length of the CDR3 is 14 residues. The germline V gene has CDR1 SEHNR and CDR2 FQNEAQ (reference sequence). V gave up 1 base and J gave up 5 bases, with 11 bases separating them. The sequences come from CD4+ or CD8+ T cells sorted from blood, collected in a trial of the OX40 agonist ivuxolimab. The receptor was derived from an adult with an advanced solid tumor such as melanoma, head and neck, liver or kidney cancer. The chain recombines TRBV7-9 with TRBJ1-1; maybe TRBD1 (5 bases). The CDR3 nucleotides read TGTGCCAGCAGCTTAGGGGTTAAGGGGACTGAAGCTTTCTTT. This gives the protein CASSLGVKGTEAFF.